The 19 T cell receptor beta chains in this list originate from one sample, sequenced in a study of blood T cell repertoires in COVID-19. The table came from immunoSEQ multiplex PCR; TCRdb's copy has only in-frame clones and leaves some out. Of over 150,000 clones in the sample, more than 60% were seen once. Sequenced sample: peripheral blood. Source of these receptors: a woman aged 45-60 years with acute or convalescent COVID-19.

The rearrangement links TRBV19 to TRBJ2-4; TRBD2 agrees at 11 bases. J gave up 3 bases and V 10 bases, and 5 bases lay outside the gene matches. Germline V gene sequence: CDR1 LNHDA, CDR2 SQIVND (reference sequence). The CDR3 consists of 14 residues. The CDR3 coding sequence is TGTGCCACCCTAGGGACTAGCGGCAAAAACATTCAGTACTTC. Protein sequence: CATLGTSGKNIQYF.

The chain is built from TRBV29-1 and TRBJ2-1; D remains ambiguous. The CDR3 runs to 13 residues. CDR1 and CDR2 (germline): SQVTM, ANQGSEA. V was pared by 3 bases and J by 6 bases, with 12 bases between. The CDR3 loop is CSVDPQAFNEQFF. Written as DNA, the CDR3 is TGCAGCGTTGATCCCCAGGCCTTCAATGAGCAGTTCTTC.

This chain joins TRBV28 and TRBJ1-4; D is perhaps TRBD1 (5 bases). Germline V gene lookup returns CDR1 MDHEN and CDR2 SYDVKM. The germline V and J ends were trimmed by 6 bases and 10 bases, with 18 bases remaining between them. The CDR3 length is 14 residues. CDR3 amino acids: CASSSGQPYGKLFF. CDR3 in DNA: TGTGCCAGCAGCTCCGGACAACCCTACGGAAAACTGTTTTTT.

CDR3 sequence: CASSLGGDYNEQFF. The CDR3 bases are TGTGCCAGCAGCCTAGGGGGGGACTACAATGAGCAGTTCTTC. The chain has TRBV9 and TRBJ2-1; a weak D match, TRBD2 (7 bases). V was pared by 4 bases and J by 3 bases, with 11 bases between. Per germline, CDR1 SGDLS and CDR2 YYNGEE. The CDR3 has 14 residues. The entire variable domain, with the rest obtained from reference TRBV9 and TRBJ2-1, is as follows: DSGVTQTPKHLITATGQRVTLRCSPRSGDLSVYWYQQSLDQGLQFLIQYYNGEERAKGNILERFSAQQFPDLHSELNLSSLELGDSALYFCASSLGGDYNEQFFGPGTRLTVL.

This chain joins TRBV18 and TRBJ2-1; the match to TRBD1 covers 7 bases. CDR1 and CDR2 (germline): KGHSH, LQKENI. This CDR3 comprises 15 residues. Trimming removed 4 bases from V and 5 bases from J; junction bases left unmatched: 8. The CDR3 DNA reads as TGTGCCAGCTCACTCCCCGGGACAGCGCACAATGAGCAGTTCTTC. Translated: CASSLPGTAHNEQFF.

The chain carries TRBV9 and TRBJ2-7, with 7 bases aligning to TRBD1. Germline loops: CDR1 SGDLS, CDR2 YYNGEE. The CDR3 spans 14 residues. The V gene end was trimmed by 4 bases and the J gene end by 0 bases; junction bases not matched to a gene: 4. DNA of the CDR3: TGTGCCAGCAGCATGACAGGGTCCTCCTACGAGCAGTACTTC. Translated, it gives CASSMTGSSYEQYF.

The gene calls are TRBV6-1 and TRBJ1-6; 8 nucleotides align to TRBD1. J gave up 6 bases and V 0 bases, and 7 bases lay outside the gene matches. The CDR3 is 17 amino acids. The germline gives CDR1 MNHNS, CDR2 SASEGT. The CDR3 bases are TGTGCCAGCAGTGAAGCGCTTCCAGGGGGCATTAATTCACCCCTCCACTTT. This sequence encodes CASSEALPGGINSPLHF.

The J gene is TRBJ1-1, the V gene TRBV28; D not certain. Trimming took off 7 bases at V and 1 base at J, with 13 bases between the two ends. The CDR3 extends over 14 amino acids. Looked up from germline, CDR1 is MDHEN and CDR2 is SYDVKM. CDR3 DNA sequence: TGTGCCAGCACCGTCGGTGGTAGGAACACTGAAGCTTTCTTT. It encodes CASTVGGRNTEAFF.

The CDR3 sequence is CASSPATSGGPSTDTQYF. The CDR3, as DNA: TGTGCCAGCAGCCCCGCCACTAGCGGGGGGCCTAGCACAGATACGCAGTATTTT. V is TRBV4-2 and J is TRBJ2-3; TRBD2 matches at 12 bases. This CDR3 comprises 18 residues. V was pared by 4 bases and J by 0 bases, with 8 bases of the junction left unmatched. Germline-derived CDR1 and CDR2 are LGHNA and YNFKEQ.

The chain has TRBV7-8 and TRBJ2-7; D gene unclear. This CDR3 contains 13 residues. Per the germline V gene, CDR1 is SGHVS and CDR2 is FQNEAQ. Trimming left V 0 bases short and J 6 bases short, with 9 bases between. CDR3 DNA: TGTGCCAGCAGCTTAGCGTTGAAGCCCGAGCAGTACTTC. It yields the protein CASSLALKPEQYF.

CDR3 sequence (DNA): TGTGCCAGCAGCGAGGACAGGGCGAGAGAAAAACTGTTTTTT. Its translation: CASSEDRAREKLFF. V usage is TRBV11-2 and J usage is TRBJ1-4, with TRBD1 identical over 8 bases. Losses at the gene ends were 5 bases for V and 8 bases for J; bases not matched to a gene: 7. The CDR3 contains 14 residues. The germline V gene encodes CDR1 SGHAT and CDR2 FQNNGV.

This clone was seen more than once but under ten times. The rearrangement joins TRBV11-2 to TRBJ2-7; D is possibly TRBD1 (7 bases). Trimming cost V 8 bases and J 0 bases, with 14 bases left between them. Germline V gives CDR1 SGHAT, CDR2 FQNNGV. CDR3 length: 14 amino acids. The CDR3 loop reads CASRRGHSSYEQYF. The DNA of the CDR3 is TGTGCCAGCCGGAGGGGGCACTCCTCCTACGAGCAGTACTTC.

V and J are TRBV5-4 and TRBJ1-3; D possibly corresponds to TRBD1 (6 bases). Germline values: CDR1 SGHNT, CDR2 YYREEE (reference sequence). CDR3 length: 15 residues. The CDR3 region has the DNA TGTGCTATCAGTCGTAGGGGGTCGACTGGAAACACCATATATTTT. Translating gives CAISRRGSTGNTIYF.

As to this clone: Other DNA sequences within the sample encode an identical CDR3. The CDR3 DNA sequence: TGTGCCAGCAGCTTAGTAACATCCTATGGCTACACCTTC. Translated, it gives CASSLVTSYGYTF. The genes are TRBV7-2 and TRBJ1-2, with no clear D. The CDR3 sequence is 13 residues long. V lost 1 base and J 4 bases, leaving 7 bases between the germline ends. Germline lookup yields CDR1 SGHTA and CDR2 FQGNSA.

The chain carries TRBV5-1 and TRBJ1-2; 11 bases are a match to TRBD1. This CDR3 comprises 16 residues. CDR1 is SGHRS and CDR2 is YFSETQ in the germline V gene. Trimming at V came to 3 bases and at J to 6 bases, leaving 10 bases not matched to a gene. The CDR3 protein is CASSSGTGGSIHGYTF. CDR3 coding DNA: TGCGCCAGCAGCTCCGGGACAGGGGGATCTATCCATGGCTACACCTTC.

The V gene is TRBV7-6, the J gene TRBJ1-2; 10 bases map to TRBD1. CDR3 size: 14 residues. CDR1 and CDR2 (germline): SGHVS, FNYEAQ. Losses at the gene ends were 2 bases for V and 6 bases for J; bases not matched to a gene: 3. The CDR3 DNA follows: TGTGCCAGCAGCTTATCGACAGGGGGCAATGGCTACACCTTC. Translation gives CASSLSTGGNGYTF.

This sequence joins TRBV15 and TRBJ1-5; D remains ambiguous. V was trimmed by 0 bases and J by 4 bases, leaving 19 bases between them. Germline V lookup: CDR1 LNHNV, CDR2 YYDKDF (reference sequence). This CDR3 comprises 18 residues. CDR3 in amino acids: CATSRDLVILGENQPQHF. The CDR3 bases are TGTGCCACCAGCAGAGATTTAGTAATTCTCGGGGAGAATCAGCCCCAGCATTTT.

The chain recombines TRBV7-8 with TRBJ1-4; D is perhaps TRBD1 (6 bases). This CDR3 has 17 amino acids. V lost 4 bases, J lost 10 bases, and 25 bases lay in between. CDR1 is SGHVS and CDR2 is FQNEAQ in the germline V gene. CDR3 nucleotide sequence: TGTGCCAGCAGCTCCAGGTCACCGGGACGGGGGGCTGTAAAACTGTTTTTT. Amino acid sequence: CASSSRSPGRGAVKLFF. Variable domain in full (rest from reference TRBV7-8 and TRBJ1-4): GAGVSQSPRYKVAKRGQDVALRCDPISGHVSLFWYQQALGQGPEFLTYFQNEAQLDKSGLPSDRFFAERPEGSVSTLKIQRTQQEDSAVYLCASSSRSPGRGAVKLFFGSGTQLSVL.

The rearrangement links TRBV19 to TRBJ2-5; possibly TRBD2 for D (5 bases). Trimming pared 3 bases from V and 0 bases from J, leaving 8 bases between. The CDR3 loop spans 14 amino acids. CDR1 and CDR2 (germline): LNHDA, SQIVND (reference sequence). The CDR3 sequence is CASSMTGNQETQYF. CDR3 DNA sequence: TGTGCCAGTAGTATGACGGGGAACCAAGAGACCCAGTACTTC.